The rows below give T cell receptor beta chains drawn from one sample of a study of T cells in Graves' hyperthyroidism and ophthalmopathy. TCRdb fed the multiplex PCR reads into MiXCR, producing one record per CDR3 protein. The sample has hundreds of thousands of distinct CDR3 sequences; 16% are singletons. The specimen was blood. The receptors originated from a woman between 18 and 29 years old with Graves' ophthalmopathy. CDR3s leave out the opening cysteine and the closing phenylalanine or tryptophan. Fields, in order: V gene, clone size, J gene, CDR3 protein. For some rows the clone size is stated as once, few or many, or as a class when expanded; others skip it.

>TRBV11-2|many|TRBJ1-1
ASSPEMGSNTEAF
>TRBV4-1|many|TRBJ1-2
ASSQGGELANYGYT
>TRBV5-1|-|TRBJ2-1
ASSFGTGHSEQF
>TRBV19|many|TRBJ2-7
ASSSRQGLYEQY
>TRBV11-3|many|TRBJ2-7
ASSLETGWGKSYEQY
>TRBV28|many|TRBJ1-5
ASSFMGYSNQPQH
>TRBV7-8|many|TRBJ2-3
ASSPKHLDTQY
>TRBV6-1|-|TRBJ1-6
AAQGAGNSPLH
>TRBV19|many|TRBJ2-7
ASSISDSYEQY
>TRBV11-2|-|TRBJ2-7
ASRSLASEQY
>TRBV9|-|TRBJ2-1
ASSARLAGLNNEQF
>TRBV13|many|TRBJ1-3
ASRISGNTIY